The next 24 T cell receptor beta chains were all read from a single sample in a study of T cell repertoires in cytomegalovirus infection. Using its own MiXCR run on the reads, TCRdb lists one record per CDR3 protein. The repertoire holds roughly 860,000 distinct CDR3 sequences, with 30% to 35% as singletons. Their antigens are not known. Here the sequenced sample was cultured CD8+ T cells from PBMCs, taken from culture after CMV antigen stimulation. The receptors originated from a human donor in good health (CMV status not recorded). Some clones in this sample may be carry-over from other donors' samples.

In DNA form, the CDR3 reads TGTGCCAGCAGAACCGACAGCTATGGCTACACCTTC. Protein product: CASRTDSYGYTF. This chain joins TRBV6-5 and TRBJ1-2, with TRBD1 as a possible D gene (5 bases). Germline-derived CDR1 and CDR2 are MNHEY and SVGAGI. Trimming took 6 bases from V and 4 from J, leaving 9 bases between them. The CDR3 consists of 12 residues.

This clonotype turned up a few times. CDR3 sequence: CASSPRAANYGYTF. As DNA, the CDR3 is TGTGCCAGCAGTCCCCGGGCCGCAAACTATGGCTACACCTTC. The chain is built from TRBV6-5 and TRBJ1-2; no reliable D call. The CDR3 totals 14 residues. Trimming shortened V by 5 bases and J by 2 bases, and 12 bases separated the two germline ends. Germline CDR1 and CDR2: MNHEY and SVGAGI.

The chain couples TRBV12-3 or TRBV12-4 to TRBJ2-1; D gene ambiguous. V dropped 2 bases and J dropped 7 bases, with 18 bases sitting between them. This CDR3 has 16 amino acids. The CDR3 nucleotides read TGTGCCAGCAGTTTAAGCACTGGTAGCCTTTGGAATGAGCAGTTCTTC. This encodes CASSLSTGSLWNEQFF.

The CDR3 loop reads CASSHPSGETQYF. The CDR3 DNA is TGTGCCAGCAGCCATCCTAGCGGAGAGACCCAGTACTTC. The rearrangement joins TRBV27 to TRBJ2-5; the match to TRBD2 covers 7 bases. V trimming: 6 bases; J trimming: 4 bases; junction bases outside the gene matches: 5. Germline CDR1 is MNHEY and CDR2 is SMNVEV (reference sequence). CDR3 length equals 13 residues.

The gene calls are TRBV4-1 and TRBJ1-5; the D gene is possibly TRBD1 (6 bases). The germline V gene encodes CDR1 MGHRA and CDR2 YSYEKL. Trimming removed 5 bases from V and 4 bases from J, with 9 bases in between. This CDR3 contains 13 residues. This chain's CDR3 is CASSTGQNQPQHF. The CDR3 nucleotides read TGCGCCAGCAGCACCGGACAGAATCAGCCCCAGCATTTT.

The CDR3 sequence: CASSPPREGRDEQYF. The CDR3, as DNA: TGTGCCAGCTCACCACCGAGGGAGGGGAGGGACGAGCAGTACTTC. V usage is TRBV18 and J usage is TRBJ2-7; 7 bases align to TRBD2. CDR3 length: 15 residues. Germline lookup yields CDR1 KGHSH and CDR2 LQKENI. Trimming took 0 bases from V and 5 from J; bases not matched to a gene: 7.

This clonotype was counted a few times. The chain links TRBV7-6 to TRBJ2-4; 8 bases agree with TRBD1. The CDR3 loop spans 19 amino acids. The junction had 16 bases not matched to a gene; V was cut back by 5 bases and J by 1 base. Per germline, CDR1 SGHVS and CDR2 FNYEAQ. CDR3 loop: CASSPTPSRDRRAKNIQYF. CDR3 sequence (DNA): TGTGCCAGCAGCCCTACCCCTTCCCGGGACAGGAGGGCCAAAAACATTCAGTACTTC. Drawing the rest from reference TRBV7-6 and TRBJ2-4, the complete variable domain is GAGVSQSPRYKVTKRGQDVALRCDPISGHVSLYWYRQALGQGPEFLTYFNYEAQQDKSGLPNDRFSAERPEGSISTLTIQRTEQRDSAMYRCASSPTPSRDRRAKNIQYFGAGTRLSVL.

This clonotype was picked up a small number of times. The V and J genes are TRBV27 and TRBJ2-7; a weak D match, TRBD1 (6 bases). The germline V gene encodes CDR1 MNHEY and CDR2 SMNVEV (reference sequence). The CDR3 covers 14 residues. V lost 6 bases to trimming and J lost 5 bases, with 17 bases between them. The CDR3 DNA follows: TGTGCCAGCAGACGAGCGTTGGGGGCTCACGAGCAGTACTTC. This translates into CASRRALGAHEQYF.

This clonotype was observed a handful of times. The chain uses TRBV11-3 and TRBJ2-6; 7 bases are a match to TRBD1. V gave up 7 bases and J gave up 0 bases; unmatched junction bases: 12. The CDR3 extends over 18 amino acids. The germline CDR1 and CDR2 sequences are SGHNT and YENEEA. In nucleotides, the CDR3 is TGTGCCAGCATCCAAGGGACAGTGGAAATCTCTGGGGCCAACGTCCTGACTTTC. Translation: CASIQGTVEISGANVLTF.

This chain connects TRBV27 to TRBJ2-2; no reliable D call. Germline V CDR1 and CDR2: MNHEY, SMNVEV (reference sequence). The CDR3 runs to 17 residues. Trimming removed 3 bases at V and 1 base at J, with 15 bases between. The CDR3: CASSFILIAGNTGELFF. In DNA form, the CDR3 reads TGTGCCAGCAGTTTCATCCTAATCGCTGGGAACACCGGGGAGCTGTTTTTT.

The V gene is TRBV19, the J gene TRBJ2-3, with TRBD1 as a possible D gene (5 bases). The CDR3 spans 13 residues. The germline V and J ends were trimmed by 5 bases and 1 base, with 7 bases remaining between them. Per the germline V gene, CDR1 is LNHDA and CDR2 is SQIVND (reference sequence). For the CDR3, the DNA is TGTGCCAGTAGTTCGACAGGCACAGATACGCAGTATTTT. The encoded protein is CASSSTGTDTQYF.

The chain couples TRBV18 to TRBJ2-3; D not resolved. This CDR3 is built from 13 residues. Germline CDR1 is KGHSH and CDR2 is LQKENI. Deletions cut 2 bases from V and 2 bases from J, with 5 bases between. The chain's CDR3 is CASSPFYTDTQYF. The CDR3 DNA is TGTGCCAGCTCACCATTCTACACAGATACGCAGTATTTT.

CDR3 in amino acids: CASSLATNNEQFF. The CDR3 DNA sequence: TGTGCCAGCAGCTTAGCGACTAACAATGAGCAGTTCTTC. The chain joins TRBV11-1 to TRBJ2-1; D is possibly TRBD2 (5 bases). CDR3 length equals 13 residues. From germline, CDR1 is SGHAT and CDR2 FQDESV (reference sequence). Trimming stripped 0 bases from V and 5 bases from J, with 5 bases between. The complete variable domain, with remaining parts taken from reference TRBV11-1 and TRBJ2-1, reads EAEVAQSPRYKITEKSQAVAFWCDPISGHATLYWYRQILGQGPELLVQFQDESVVDDSQLPKDRFSAERLKGVDSTLKIQPAELGDSAMYLCASSLATNNEQFFGPGTRLTVL.

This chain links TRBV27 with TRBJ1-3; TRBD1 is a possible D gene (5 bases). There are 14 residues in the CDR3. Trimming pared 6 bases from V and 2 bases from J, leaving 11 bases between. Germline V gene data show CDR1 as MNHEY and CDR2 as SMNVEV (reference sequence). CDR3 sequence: CASRRTGAGNTIYF. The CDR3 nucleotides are TGTGCCAGCAGGAGGACGGGGGCTGGAAACACCATATATTTT.

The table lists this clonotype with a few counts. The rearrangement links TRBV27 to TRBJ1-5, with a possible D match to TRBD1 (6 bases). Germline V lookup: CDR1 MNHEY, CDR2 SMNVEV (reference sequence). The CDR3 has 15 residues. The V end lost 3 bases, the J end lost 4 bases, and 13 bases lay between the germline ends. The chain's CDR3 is CASSFFQGPNQPQHF. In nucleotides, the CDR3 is TGTGCCAGCAGTTTTTTCCAGGGGCCAAATCAGCCCCAGCATTTT.

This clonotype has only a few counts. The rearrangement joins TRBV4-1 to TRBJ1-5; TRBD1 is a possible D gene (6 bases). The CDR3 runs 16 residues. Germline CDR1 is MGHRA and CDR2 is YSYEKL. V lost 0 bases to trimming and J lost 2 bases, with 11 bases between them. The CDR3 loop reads CASSQDKGGGNQPQHF. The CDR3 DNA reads TGCGCCAGCAGCCAAGATAAAGGGGGGGGCAATCAGCCCCAGCATTTT.

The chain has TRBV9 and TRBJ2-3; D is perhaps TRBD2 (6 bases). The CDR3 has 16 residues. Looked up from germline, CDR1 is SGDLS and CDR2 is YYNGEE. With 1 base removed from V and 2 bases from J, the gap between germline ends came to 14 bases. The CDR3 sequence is CASSVTAAGTTDTQYF. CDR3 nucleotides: TGTGCCAGCAGCGTAACGGCGGCGGGAACCACAGATACGCAGTATTTT.

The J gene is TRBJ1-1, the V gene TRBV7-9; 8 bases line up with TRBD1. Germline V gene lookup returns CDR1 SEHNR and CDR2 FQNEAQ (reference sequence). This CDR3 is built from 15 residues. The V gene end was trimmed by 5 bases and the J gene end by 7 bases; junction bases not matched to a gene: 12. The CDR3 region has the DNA TGTGCCAGCAGCCCCGGACAGGGTACTTTATTTGAAGCTTTCTTT. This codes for CASSPGQGTLFEAFF.

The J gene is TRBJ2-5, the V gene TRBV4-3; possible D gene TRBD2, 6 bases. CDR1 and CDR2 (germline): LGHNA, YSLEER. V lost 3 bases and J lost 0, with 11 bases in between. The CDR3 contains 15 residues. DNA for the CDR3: TGCGCCAGCAGCCAGTTCCGGGACTACCAAGAGACCCAGTACTTC. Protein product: CASSQFRDYQETQYF.

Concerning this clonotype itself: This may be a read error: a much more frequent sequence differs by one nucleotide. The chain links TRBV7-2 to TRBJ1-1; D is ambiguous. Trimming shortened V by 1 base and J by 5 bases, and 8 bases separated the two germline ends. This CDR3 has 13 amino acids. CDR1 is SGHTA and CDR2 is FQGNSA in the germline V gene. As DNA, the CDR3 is TGTGCCAGCAGCTTAGGGCCCAAGACTGAAGCTTTCTTT. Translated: CASSLGPKTEAFF.

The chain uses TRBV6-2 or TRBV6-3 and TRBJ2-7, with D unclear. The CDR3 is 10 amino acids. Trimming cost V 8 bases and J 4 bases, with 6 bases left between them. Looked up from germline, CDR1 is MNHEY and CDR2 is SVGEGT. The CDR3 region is CASRAYEQYV. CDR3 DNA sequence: TGTGCCAGCCGAGCATACGAGCAGTACGTC.

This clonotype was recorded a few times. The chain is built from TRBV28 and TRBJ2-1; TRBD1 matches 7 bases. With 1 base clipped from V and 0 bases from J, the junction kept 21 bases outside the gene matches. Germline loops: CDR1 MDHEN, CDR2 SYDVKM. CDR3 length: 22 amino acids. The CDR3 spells CASSLSFAFDPDRPDSYNEQFF. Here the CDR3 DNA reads TGTGCCAGCAGTTTATCCTTTGCCTTTGATCCGGACAGGCCTGACTCCTACAATGAGCAGTTCTTC.

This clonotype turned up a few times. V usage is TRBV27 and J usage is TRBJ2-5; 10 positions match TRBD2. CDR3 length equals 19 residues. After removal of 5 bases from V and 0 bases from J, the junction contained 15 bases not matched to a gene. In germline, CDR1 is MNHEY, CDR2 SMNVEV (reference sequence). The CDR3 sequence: CASSIGTSENIIHQETQYF. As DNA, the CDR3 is TGTGCCAGCAGTATCGGGACTAGCGAGAACATAATTCACCAAGAGACCCAGTACTTC.

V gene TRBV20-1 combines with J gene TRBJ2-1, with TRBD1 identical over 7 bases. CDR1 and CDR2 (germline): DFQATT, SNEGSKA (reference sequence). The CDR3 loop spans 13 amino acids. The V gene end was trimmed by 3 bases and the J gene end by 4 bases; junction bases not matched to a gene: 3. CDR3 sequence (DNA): TGCAGTGCTAGGGACAGGTTATACAATGAGCAGTTCTTC. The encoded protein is CSARDRLYNEQFF.